This is a list of T cell receptor beta chains from one sample in a study of lymphopenia after photon versus proton radiotherapy. Generated by immunoSEQ multiplex PCR, the TCRdb table keeps only in-frame clones and is missing some. The table has roughly 61,000 clones, about 85% seen once. The input for sequencing was peripheral blood, taken from a patient treated with proton-based radiotherapy. The receptor source for this set is an elderly man with esophageal cancer. The CDR3 runs from the conserved cysteine through the conserved F or W. A D gene is named only where the DNA matches it firmly. Size is stated for part of the rows, as once, few or many counts, or as a class when the clone is expanded.

NA,NA,TRBV7-2,TRBJ1-2,TGTGCCAGCAGCTTAAGGACCCGATCACCCGTCTTC,CASSLRTRSPVF
NA,NA,TRBV7-9,TRBJ2-3,TGTGCCAGCAGCTTAGTTGAGGCAATCAGCACAGATACGCAGTATTTT,CASSLVEAISTDTQYF
NA,NA,TRBV5-1,TRBJ1-1,TGCGCCAGCAGAGGCAGGACCCTAAACACTGAAGCTTTCTTT,CASRGRTLNTEAFF
once,TRBD1,TRBV18,TRBJ2-7,TGTGCCAGCTCACCAGCGACAGGGGACTACGAGCAGTACTTC,CASSPATGDYEQYF
once,TRBD1,TRBV30,TRBJ2-2,TGTGCCTGGAAGGGGACAGGGTACACCGGGGAGCTGTTTTTT,CAWKGTGYTGELFF
NA,NA,TRBV11-3,TRBJ2-1,TGTGCCAGCAGCTTAGAAGGCGCAGGGGTCAATGAGCAGTTCTTC,CASSLEGAGVNEQFF
NA,NA,TRBV21-1,TRBJ1-2,TGTGCCAGCAGAGACAGGGTGTACGGCTACACCTTC,CASRDRVYGYTF
NA,TRBD2,TRBV7-2,TRBJ2-2,TGTGCCAGCAGGGGGCCGGCCGGGGGGAAGAACACCGGGGAGCTGTTTTTT,CASRGPAGGKNTGELFF
NA,TRBD1,TRBV19,TRBJ2-1,TGTGCCAGTAGTATCGGACAGGGGGCAGGGGAGCAGTTCTTC,CASSIGQGAGEQFF
NA,NA,TRBV20-1,TRBJ2-1,TGCAGTGGGACTAATTACAATGAGCAGTTCTTC,CSGTNYNEQFF
NA,TRBD2,TRBV10-2,TRBJ2-7,TGCGCCAGCAGACTACTAGCGGGAGCCTACGAGCAGTACTTC,CASRLLAGAYEQYF
NA,TRBD2,TRBV5-1,TRBJ2-7,TGCGCCAGCAGCTTGGGACTAGCGGGAGGCATTTCCTACGAGCAGTACTTC,CASSLGLAGGISYEQYF
once,NA,TRBV19,TRBJ2-1,TGTGCCAGTTGTATGGGGGCCCGGGATGAGCAGTTCTTC,CASCMGARDEQFF
NA,NA,TRBV10-3,TRBJ1-5,TGTGCCATCAGGGACGGTAATCAGCCCCAGCATTTT,CAIRDGNQPQHF
NA,NA,TRBV7-3,TRBJ2-7,TGTGCCAGCAGCCCCCTTGTACGACTGCTGGGCGGGGCTACCTACGAGCAGTACTTC,CASSPLVRLLGGATYEQYF
once,TRBD2,TRBV7-9,TRBJ2-1,TGTGCCAGCAGCCCTAGCGGACTGTACAATGAGCAGTTCTTC,CASSPSGLYNEQFF
NA,TRBD2,TRBV19,TRBJ2-7,TGTGCCAGTAGTGCCGCTACTAGCGAGAATTCCTACGAGCAGTACTTC,CASSAATSENSYEQYF
once,NA,TRBV5-1,TRBJ1-5,TGCGCCAGCAGCCCCCAGGGTCCCAATCAGCCCCAGCATTTT,CASSPQGPNQPQHF
NA,NA,TRBV6-6,TRBJ1-2,TGTGCCAGCAGTACCCGGGATTCCCAGGGCTACACCTTC,CASSTRDSQGYTF
few,NA,TRBV6-5,TRBJ2-3,TGTGCCAGCAGTTACGGGGATTTGAACACAGATACGCAGTATTTT,CASSYGDLNTDTQYF
once,NA,TRBV18,TRBJ1-3,TGTGCCAGCTCACCATCGGGCCTCTCTGGAAACACCATATATTTT,CASSPSGLSGNTIYF
few,NA,TRBV6-1,TRBJ1-5,TGTGCCAGCAGTCGAGTGGGCCTAAATCAGCCCCAGCATTTT,CASSRVGLNQPQHF
NA,TRBD1,TRBV5-1,TRBJ2-2,TGCGCCAGCAGCTTAGGACAGGGGACCGGGGAGCTGTTTTTT,CASSLGQGTGELFF
NA,NA,TRBV7-2,TRBJ1-5,TGTGCCAGCAGTTTCCCTACAGGGATGGGCAATCAGCCCCAGCATTTT,CASSFPTGMGNQPQHF
NA,NA,TRBV27,TRBJ2-1,TGTGCCAGCACCCCAGTTTGGGTAACTGAGGCCCTCAACAATGAGCAGTTCTTC,CASTPVWVTEALNNEQFF
NA,TRBD1,TRBV19,TRBJ2-2,TGTGCCAGTCTCGGACAGGGGGTGGCCGGGGAGCTGTTTTTT,CASLGQGVAGELFF
NA,NA,TRBV18,TRBJ2-1,TGTGCCAGCTCACCGGGGGTTTACAATGAGCAGTTCTTC,CASSPGVYNEQFF
NA,TRBD1,TRBV18,TRBJ2-1,TGTGCCAGCTCACGAGGACAGGGAACTGAGCAGTTCTTC,CASSRGQGTEQFF
NA,TRBD1,TRBV6-1,TRBJ2-1,TGTGCCAGCAGCCACGGGACAGGGGGGGGCAATGAGCAGTTCTTC,CASSHGTGGGNEQFF
NA,TRBD2,TRBV7-8,TRBJ2-7,TGTGCCAGCAGCTTAGGGCTTGCGGGACTAGCGGGATCCTACGAGCAGTACTTC,CASSLGLAGLAGSYEQYF
NA,NA,TRBV10-3,TRBJ2-2,TGTGCCATCACTTCCGGGACCGGGGAGCTGTTTTTT,CAITSGTGELFF
NA,NA,TRBV27,TRBJ1-2,TGTGCCAGCAAAGGATTCTATGGCTACACCTTC,CASKGFYGYTF
few,TRBD2,TRBV9,TRBJ2-5,TGTGCCAGCAGCGACGGGACTAGCGGGGGGGCATCGGAGACCCAGTACTTC,CASSDGTSGGASETQYF
NA,NA,TRBV11-2,TRBJ2-3,TGTGCCAGCAGCTTATCTGGCGTAGGCACAGATACGCAGTATTTT,CASSLSGVGTDTQYF
NA,NA,TRBV27,TRBJ2-1,TGTGCCAGCAGTTTGGGTAGGCCCTACAATGAGCAGTTCTTC,CASSLGRPYNEQFF
NA,NA,TRBV5-1,TRBJ2-6,TGCGCCAGCAGCTCGGGAAACTCTGGGGCCAACGTCCTGACTTTC,CASSSGNSGANVLTF
NA,NA,TRBV11-3,TRBJ2-1,TGTGCCAGCAGCTTGGCAGCCTACAATGAGCAGTTCTTC,CASSLAAYNEQFF
NA,NA,TRBV4-1,TRBJ2-5,TGCGCCAGCAGCCAATGGGGGCGAGAGACCCAGTACTTC,CASSQWGRETQYF
NA,NA,TRBV14,TRBJ2-7,TGTGCCAGCAGCTTGGGTGGAGGAGTCGCGCTCGAGCAGTACTTC,CASSLGGGVALEQYF
NA,NA,TRBV30,TRBJ1-1,TGTGCCTGGAGCCCGGGGGCTCAAGCTTTCTTT,CAWSPGAQAFF
NA,NA,TRBV27,TRBJ1-4,TGTGCCAGCAAAATGGCAGGACATGAAAAACTGTTTTTT,CASKMAGHEKLFF
NA,NA,TRBV29-1,TRBJ2-5,TGCAGCGTTGGACCCCCGGGGGGCCTCGGGGAGACCCAGTACTTC,CSVGPPGGLGETQYF
NA,NA,TRBV21-1,TRBJ1-1,TGTGCCAGCAGGCCCACTCTCAGGGCCGGGGTGAACACTGAAGCTTTCTTT,CASRPTLRAGVNTEAFF
NA,TRBD2,TRBV5-6,TRBJ2-2,TGTGCCAGCAGCTTGGCCGGGAGGGTCGGGGAGCTGTTTTTT,CASSLAGRVGELFF
NA,TRBD1,TRBV13,TRBJ1-2,TGTGCCAGCAGCTTAGGCCGGACAGGGGAGAGGGGCTACACCTTC,CASSLGRTGERGYTF
NA,NA,TRBV2,TRBJ2-7,TGTGCCAGCAGTGCGTATGCGGCAGGCGGCGAGCAGTACTTC,CASSAYAAGGEQYF
NA,TRBD1,TRBV7-2,TRBJ1-6,TGTGCCAGCAGCTTTATGCAGGGGGGTGACTCACCCCTCCACTTT,CASSFMQGGDSPLHF
NA,TRBD1,TRBV2,TRBJ2-3,TGTGCCAGCAGTCGACAGGGGTTGGGGGCAGATACGCAGTATTTT,CASSRQGLGADTQYF
NA,NA,TRBV28,TRBJ1-5,TGTGCCAGCAGTCGGCTAAGCAATCAGCCCCAGCATTTT,CASSRLSNQPQHF
NA,NA,TRBV9,TRBJ2-1,TGTGCCAGCAGCGCCCCCCCTAGCGTCGATGAGCAGTTCTTC,CASSAPPSVDEQFF
NA,NA,TRBV7-9,TRBJ2-7,TGTGCCAGCAGCACCAGGACGTGGGTTGTACACGAGCAGTACTTC,CASSTRTWVVHEQYF
once,NA,TRBV30,TRBJ2-2,TGTGCCTGGAGTGTATTTTGGACCGGGGAGCTGTTTTTT,CAWSVFWTGELFF
NA,NA,TRBV9,TRBJ1-2,TGTGCCAGCAGCCGGACAGACACATATGGCTACACCTTC,CASSRTDTYGYTF
NA,NA,TRBV6-5,TRBJ1-2,TGTGCCAGCATTTCAGATCGGGATGCCGGCTACACCTTC,CASISDRDAGYTF
NA,NA,TRBV7-9,TRBJ2-1,TGTGCCAGCAGGTCCCAGGGCGAGCAGTTCTTC,CASRSQGEQFF